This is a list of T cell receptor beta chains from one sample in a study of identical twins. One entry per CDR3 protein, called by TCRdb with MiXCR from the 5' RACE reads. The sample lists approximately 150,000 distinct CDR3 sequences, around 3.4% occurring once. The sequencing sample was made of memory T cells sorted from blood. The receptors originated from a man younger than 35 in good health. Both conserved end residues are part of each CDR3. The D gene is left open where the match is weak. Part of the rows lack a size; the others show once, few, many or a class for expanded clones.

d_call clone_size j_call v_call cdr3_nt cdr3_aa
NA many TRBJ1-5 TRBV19 TGTGCCAGTAGTATAGATAGGGGCACAAATCAGCCCCAGCATTTT CASSIDRGTNQPQHF
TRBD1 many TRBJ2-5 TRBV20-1 TGCAGTGCAAGACAGGGGGAGGAGACCCAGTACTTC CSARQGEETQYF
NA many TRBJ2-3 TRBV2 TGTGCCAGCACCCCTTACCGGGGGCGAGACACAGATACGCAGTATTTT CASTPYRGRDTDTQYF
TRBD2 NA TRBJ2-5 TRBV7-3 TGTGCCAGCAGCCGAACTAGCGGAGAGACCCAGTACTTC CASSRTSGETQYF
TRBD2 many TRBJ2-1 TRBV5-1 TGCGCCAGCAGCTTGGTTGCGACTAGCGGGAATTATGAGCAGTTCTTC CASSLVATSGNYEQFF
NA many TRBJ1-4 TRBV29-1 TGCAGCGTTGAAGTCTCACAGGGACCAAATGAAAAACTGTTTTTT CSVEVSQGPNEKLFF
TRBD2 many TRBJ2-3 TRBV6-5 TGTGCCAGCCTTAGCGGGCTTGCGCAGTATTTT CASLSGLAQYF
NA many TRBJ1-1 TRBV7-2 TGTGCCAGCAGCCCCCCCAGGGTTGGGAACACTGAAGCTTTCTTT CASSPPRVGNTEAFF
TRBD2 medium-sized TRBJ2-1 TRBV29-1 TGCAGCGCCTCTGGCGGGAGGTTTGAGCAGTTCTTC CSASGGRFEQFF
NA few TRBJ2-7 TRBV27 TGTGCCAGCACCAGTTATGGGGACGGGGCGAACCTCTACGAGCAGTACTTC CASTSYGDGANLYEQYF
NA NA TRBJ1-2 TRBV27 TGTGCCAGCAGTTACGGGATGGTCGGCTATGGCTACACCTTC CASSYGMVGYGYTF
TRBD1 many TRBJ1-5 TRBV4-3 TGCGCCAGCAGCCAACTACAGGGGGAACAGCCCCAGCATTTT CASSQLQGEQPQHF
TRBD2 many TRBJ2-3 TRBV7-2 TGTGCCAGCAGCTCCCGGACTAGCGGGAGTATGGGTACGCAGTATTTT CASSSRTSGSMGTQYF
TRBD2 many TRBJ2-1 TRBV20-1 TGCAGTGCTAGAGACCTAGCGGGAGGCTCCTACAATGAGCAGTTCTTC CSARDLAGGSYNEQFF
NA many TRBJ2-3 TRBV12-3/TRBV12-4 TGTGCCAGCAGGACCGGGACGATAGATACGCAGTATTTT CASRTGTIDTQYF
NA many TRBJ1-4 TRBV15 TGTGCCACCAGCAGAGTGGGGGAAAAACTGTTTTTT CATSRVGEKLFF
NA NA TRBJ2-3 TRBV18 TGTGCCAGCTCACCACAGACTAGAATCCAGTATTTT CASSPQTRIQYF
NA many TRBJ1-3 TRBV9 TGTGCCAGCAGCGTAGACCCAGGGACTGGAAACACCATATATTTT CASSVDPGTGNTIYF
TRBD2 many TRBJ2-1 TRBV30 TGTGCCTGGATGCCTAGCGGAACGAACAATGAGCAGTTCTTC CAWMPSGTNNEQFF
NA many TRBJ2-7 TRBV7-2 TGTGCCAGCAGCAAAACCTACGAGCAGTACTTC CASSKTYEQYF
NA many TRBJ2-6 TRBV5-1 TGCGCCAGCAGCTTGGGTGAGAGCTCTGGGGCCAACGTCCTGACTTTC CASSLGESSGANVLTF
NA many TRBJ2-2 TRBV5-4 TGTGCCAGCAGCTTGATTTCGGCCGGGAACACCGGGGAGCTGTTTTTT CASSLISAGNTGELFF